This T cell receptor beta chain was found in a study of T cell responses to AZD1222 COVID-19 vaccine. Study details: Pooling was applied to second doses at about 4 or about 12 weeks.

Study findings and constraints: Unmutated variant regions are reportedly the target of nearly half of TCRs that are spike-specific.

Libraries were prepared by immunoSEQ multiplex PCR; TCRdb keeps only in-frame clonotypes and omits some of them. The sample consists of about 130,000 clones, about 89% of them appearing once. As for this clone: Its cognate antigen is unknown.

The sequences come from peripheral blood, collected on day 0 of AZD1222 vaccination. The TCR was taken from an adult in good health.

CDR3 coding DNA: TGTGCCAGCAGCCGGACAGCTCAAGAGACCCAGTACTTC. Its translation is CASSRTAQETQYF. The chain links TRBV27 to TRBJ2-5; TRBD1 is a possible D gene (6 bases). V was shortened by 6 bases and J by 2 bases, with 10 bases between the two germline ends. Germline V CDR1 and CDR2: MNHEY, SMNVEV (reference sequence). The CDR3 is 13 amino acids.